Listed below are T cell receptor beta chains from one sample, sequenced in a study of blood T cell repertoires in COVID-19. The table came from immunoSEQ multiplex PCR; TCRdb's copy has only in-frame clones and leaves some out. The table shows approximately 150,000 clones, with over 75% occurring only once. The sequenced sample consisted of peripheral blood. Every receptor here comes from a human donor in a cohort sampled during active COVID-19. The conserved cysteine and the conserved F or W are not part of the CDR3 here.

V	J	CDR3
TRBV21-1	TRBJ2-2	ASSSLPGGGTGELF
TRBV28	TRBJ1-6	ASTGQVLNSPLH
TRBV10-1	TRBJ2-5	ASSESSGLLYQETQY
TRBV4-2	TRBJ1-3	ASSQVGTGGSGNTIY
TRBV18	TRBJ1-1	ASSEPRGARMNTEAF
TRBV6-8	TRBJ2-1	ASSYAQRGGTLGEQF
TRBV28	TRBJ2-3	ASSTGGQGAGDTQY
TRBV5-8	TRBJ1-2	ASRPERGYGYT
TRBV11-3	TRBJ2-2	ASSSLQGRGGELF
TRBV2	TRBJ2-1	ASSGTQPYNEQF
TRBV4-3	TRBJ1-5	ASSPQLEGGQPQH
TRBV7-6	TRBJ2-3	ASSLAGQGAGDTQY
TRBV5-6	TRBJ1-2	ASSLYRVVYGYT
TRBV7-9	TRBJ1-1	ASSLAGAKGSEAF
TRBV5-1	TRBJ2-1	ASSLGVYNEQF
TRBV4-3	TRBJ2-2	ASSQEGLAGEAGELF
TRBV6-1	TRBJ1-4	ASSEGTGIEKLF
TRBV5-4	TRBJ1-1	ASSVGREIGTEAF
TRBV6-2/TRBV6-3	TRBJ2-1	ASSYRGLAGGGEQF
TRBV7-2	TRBJ1-2	ASSLVGTGSNYGYT
TRBV5-6	TRBJ2-3	ASSKWMGTGGDTQY
TRBV24-1	TRBJ1-1	ANPLLNPRQGYTEAF
TRBV27	TRBJ2-3	ASSSTSVKQGDTQY
TRBV30	TRBJ2-3	AWSVSGTGTDTQY
TRBV5-6	TRBJ2-3	ASSTKWTHLTDTQY
TRBV10-2	TRBJ1-2	ASSDANLYGYT
TRBV12-3/TRBV12-4	TRBJ2-1	ASSWDSYNEQF
TRBV13	TRBJ1-2	ASSLGTGVEDYGYT
TRBV18	TRBJ1-6	ASSTLPQGYNSPLH
TRBV10-1	TRBJ2-5	ASSDPSRDGETQY
TRBV7-3	TRBJ2-7	ASSSRTSGTGEQY
TRBV9	TRBJ2-2	ASSSSRTSGSSSTGELF
TRBV28	TRBJ1-1	ASSFIGGLSDTEAF
TRBV5-1	TRBJ2-7	ASSLETGPTREQY
TRBV28	TRBJ1-1	AITPGQSNTEAF
TRBV7-9	TRBJ1-5	ASSPQGINQPQH
TRBV19	TRBJ1-2	ASSTYDTYGYT
TRBV20-1	TRBJ2-1	SASLAQQF
TRBV6-2/TRBV6-3	TRBJ2-5	ASSSAPWQGAKETQY
TRBV6-1	TRBJ2-4	ASSDGDTKY
TRBV6-5	TRBJ1-1	ASSYSKTVMNTEAF
TRBV7-2	TRBJ2-7	ASTPVGASVSGQY
TRBV6-2/TRBV6-3	TRBJ2-1	ASSYSNPSGLYNEQF
TRBV5-4	TRBJ2-2	ASSSNYVNTGELF
TRBV29-1	TRBJ1-6	SVAEGQGKYSPLH
TRBV7-9	TRBJ1-5	ASSLGQGANQPQH
TRBV4-3	TRBJ1-2	ASSQVQNPNYGYT
TRBV30	TRBJ1-2	AWSGGPAYLYT
TRBV5-1	TRBJ2-3	ASSPGLAADTQY
TRBV7-9	TRBJ2-1	ASSPRDSYNEQF
TRBV5-6	TRBJ2-7	ASSLFAAGLYYEQY
TRBV27	TRBJ2-7	ASSWGDSTYEQY
TRBV25-1	TRBJ2-7	ASSASSNGTGVSYEQY
TRBV27	TRBJ1-6	ASRHPGQGLSPLH
TRBV24-1	TRBJ2-2	ATSVDEHRGSGELF
TRBV6-4	TRBJ2-2	ASRPLAGGSGELF
TRBV10-3	TRBJ1-1	AISVAFENTEAF
TRBV27	TRBJ2-1	ASSGLAANEQF
TRBV7-2	TRBJ2-1	ASSLGLPAYNEQF